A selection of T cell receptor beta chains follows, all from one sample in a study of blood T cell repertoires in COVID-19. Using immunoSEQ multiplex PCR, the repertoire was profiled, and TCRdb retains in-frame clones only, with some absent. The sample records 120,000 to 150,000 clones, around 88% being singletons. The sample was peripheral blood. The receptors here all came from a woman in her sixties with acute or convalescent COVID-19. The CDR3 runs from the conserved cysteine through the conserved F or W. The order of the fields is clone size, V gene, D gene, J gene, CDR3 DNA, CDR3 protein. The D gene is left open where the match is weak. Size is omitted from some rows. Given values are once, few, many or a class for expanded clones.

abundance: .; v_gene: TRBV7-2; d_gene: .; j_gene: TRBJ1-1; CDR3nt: TGTGCCAGCAGCCAGAACACTGAAGCTTTCTTT; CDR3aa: CASSQNTEAFF
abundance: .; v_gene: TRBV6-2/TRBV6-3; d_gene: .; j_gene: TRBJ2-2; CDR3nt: TGTGCCAGCAGTTACTCGCGGGGCACCGGGGAGCTGTTTTTT; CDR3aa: CASSYSRGTGELFF
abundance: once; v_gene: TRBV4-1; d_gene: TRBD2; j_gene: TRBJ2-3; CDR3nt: TGCGCCAGCAGCCAAGATGGCGGGGGGGAGATCACAGATACGCAGTATTTT; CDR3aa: CASSQDGGGEITDTQYF
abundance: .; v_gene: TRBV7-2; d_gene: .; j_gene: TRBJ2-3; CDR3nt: TGTGCCAGCAGCTTTTCCGAGCCAGATACGCAGTATTTT; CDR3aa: CASSFSEPDTQYF
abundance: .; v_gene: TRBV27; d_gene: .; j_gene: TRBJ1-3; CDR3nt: TGTGCCAGCAGTCTAAGGGGGGGATCTGGAAACACCATATATTTT; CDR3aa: CASSLRGGSGNTIYF
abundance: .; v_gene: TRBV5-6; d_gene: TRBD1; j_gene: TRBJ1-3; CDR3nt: TGTGCCAGCAGCTCAAACAGGGGGCCCATATATTTT; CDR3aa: CASSSNRGPIYF
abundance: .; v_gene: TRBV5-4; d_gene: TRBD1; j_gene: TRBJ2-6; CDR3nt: TGTGCCAGCATCAGACAGGGAACTGGGGCCAACGTCCTGACTTTC; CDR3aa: CASIRQGTGANVLTF
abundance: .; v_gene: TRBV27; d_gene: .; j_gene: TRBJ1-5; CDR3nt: TGTGCCAGCAGTTCTTTAAATGGCAATCAGCCCCAGCATTTT; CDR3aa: CASSSLNGNQPQHF
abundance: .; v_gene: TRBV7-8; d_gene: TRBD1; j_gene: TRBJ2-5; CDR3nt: TGTGCCAGCAGCTTAGGGGGACAGGGGGCAGGGGAGACCCAGTACTTC; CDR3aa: CASSLGGQGAGETQYF
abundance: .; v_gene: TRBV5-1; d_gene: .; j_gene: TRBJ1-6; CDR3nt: TGCGCCAGCAGCTCAACCTCGGGGGTTAGGTCCCTCCACTTT; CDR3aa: CASSSTSGVRSLHF
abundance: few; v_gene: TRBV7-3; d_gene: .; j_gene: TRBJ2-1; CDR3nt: TGTGCCAGCAGCCCCGGGGTACGTAGTCGCGGCAATGAGCAGTTCTTC; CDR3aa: CASSPGVRSRGNEQFF
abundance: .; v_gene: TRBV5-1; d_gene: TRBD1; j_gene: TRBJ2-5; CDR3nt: TGCGCCAGCAGCCTTAATATCGGGACAGAAGAGACCCAGTACTTC; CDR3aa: CASSLNIGTEETQYF
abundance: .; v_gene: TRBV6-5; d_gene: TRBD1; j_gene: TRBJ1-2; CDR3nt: TGTGCCAGCAGGGCCGGGACAGGGGAGTATCATGGCTACACCTTC; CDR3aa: CASRAGTGEYHGYTF
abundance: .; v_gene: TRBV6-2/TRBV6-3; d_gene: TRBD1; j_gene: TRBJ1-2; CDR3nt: TGTGCCAGCAGTTACTCGAGGGACAGGGCCTTTGGCTACACCTTC; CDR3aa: CASSYSRDRAFGYTF
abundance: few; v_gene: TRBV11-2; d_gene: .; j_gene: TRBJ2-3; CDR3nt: TGTGCCAGCAGCGCGGGGATTCTAGTAGCAGATACGCAGTATTTT; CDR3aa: CASSAGILVADTQYF
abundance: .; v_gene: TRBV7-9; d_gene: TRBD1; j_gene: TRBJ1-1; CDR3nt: TGTGCCAGCAGCTCCACAGGGGGTCCGACTGAAGCTTTCTTT; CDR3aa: CASSSTGGPTEAFF
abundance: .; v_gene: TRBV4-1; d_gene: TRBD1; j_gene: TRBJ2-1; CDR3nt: TGCGCCAGCAGCCAAGCCCGGGACAGGACATACAATGAGCAGTTCTTC; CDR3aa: CASSQARDRTYNEQFF
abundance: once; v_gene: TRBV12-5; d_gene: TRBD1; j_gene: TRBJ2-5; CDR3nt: TGTGCTAGTGGTACAACGACAGGGGACCAAGAGACCCAGTACTTC; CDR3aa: CASGTTTGDQETQYF
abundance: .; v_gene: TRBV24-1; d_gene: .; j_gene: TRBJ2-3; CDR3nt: TGTGCCACCAGTGACCCTGGAGCAGCTAGCACAGATACGCAGTATTTT; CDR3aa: CATSDPGAASTDTQYF
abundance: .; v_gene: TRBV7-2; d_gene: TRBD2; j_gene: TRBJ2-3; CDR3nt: TGTGCCAGCAGCTTACTAGCGGGGGACTCAGATACGCAGTATTTT; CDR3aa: CASSLLAGDSDTQYF
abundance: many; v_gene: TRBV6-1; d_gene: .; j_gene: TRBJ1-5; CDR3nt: TGTGCCAGCAGTGAATCTGTCAATCAGCCCCAGCATTTT; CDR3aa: CASSESVNQPQHF
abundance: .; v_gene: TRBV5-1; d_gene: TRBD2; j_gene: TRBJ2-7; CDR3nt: TGCGCCAGCAGCCTCGCTAGCGGGGGGTCCTACGAGCAGTACTTC; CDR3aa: CASSLASGGSYEQYF
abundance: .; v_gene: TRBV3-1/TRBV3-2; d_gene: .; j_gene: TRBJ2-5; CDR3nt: TGTGCCACCTCCAGGCAGGGTGAAGAGACCCAGTACTTC; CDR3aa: CATSRQGEETQYF
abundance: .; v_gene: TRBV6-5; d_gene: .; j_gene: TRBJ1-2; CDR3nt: TGTGCCAGCAGTCCCGGCGGGGGGCGTCGGGGCTACACCTTC; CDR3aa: CASSPGGGRRGYTF
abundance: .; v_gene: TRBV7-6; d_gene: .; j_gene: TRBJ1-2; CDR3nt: TGTGCCAGCAGCTTTATGGCCGGGGGGGGTTCTGGCTACACCTTC; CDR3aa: CASSFMAGGGSGYTF
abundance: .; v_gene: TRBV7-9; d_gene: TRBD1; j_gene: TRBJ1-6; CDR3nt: TGTGCCAGCAGCTCCGGGACAGGTGGAAGGTCACCCCTCCACTTT; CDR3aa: CASSSGTGGRSPLHF
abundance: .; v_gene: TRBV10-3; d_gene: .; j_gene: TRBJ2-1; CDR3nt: TGTGCCATCACCCCGGACAGACGAGTCAATGAGCAGTTCTTC; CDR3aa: CAITPDRRVNEQFF
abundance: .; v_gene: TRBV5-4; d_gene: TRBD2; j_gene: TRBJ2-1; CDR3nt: TGTGCCAGCAGCTTGAGGCCTAGCGGGGGGGTAGGCAATGAGCAGTTCTTC; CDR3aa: CASSLRPSGGVGNEQFF
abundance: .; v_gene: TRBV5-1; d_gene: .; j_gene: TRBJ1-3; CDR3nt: TGCGCCAGCAGAGACAGATCCGGAAACACCATATATTTT; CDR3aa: CASRDRSGNTIYF
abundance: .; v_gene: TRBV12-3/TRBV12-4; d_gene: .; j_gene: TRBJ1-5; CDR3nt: TGTGCCAGCAGTAGTTCCGGTGGTCAGCCCCAGCATTTT; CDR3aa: CASSSSGGQPQHF
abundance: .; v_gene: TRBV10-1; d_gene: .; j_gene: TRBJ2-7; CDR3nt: TGCGCCAGCAGTGAGATCTTCAGGGCGTCCTACGAGCAGTACTTC; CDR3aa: CASSEIFRASYEQYF
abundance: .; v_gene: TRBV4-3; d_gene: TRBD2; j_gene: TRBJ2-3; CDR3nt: TGCGCCAGCAGCTTTGGCGGGGGGGCTGATACGCAGTATTTT; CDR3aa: CASSFGGGADTQYF
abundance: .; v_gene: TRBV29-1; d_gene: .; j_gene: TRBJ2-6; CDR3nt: TGCGGTATCGGAGGGTCATCTGGGGCCAACGTCCTGACTTTC; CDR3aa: CGIGGSSGANVLTF
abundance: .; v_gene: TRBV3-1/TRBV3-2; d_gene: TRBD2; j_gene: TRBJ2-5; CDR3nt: TGTGCCAGCAGCCAAGCCAGCGGGGTCCAAGAGACCCAGTACTTC; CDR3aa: CASSQASGVQETQYF
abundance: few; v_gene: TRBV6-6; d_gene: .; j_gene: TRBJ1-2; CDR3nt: TGTGCCAGCAACCGGGGTCCGAGTGGCTACACCTTC; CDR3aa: CASNRGPSGYTF
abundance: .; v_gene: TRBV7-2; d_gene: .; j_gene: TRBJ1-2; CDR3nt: TGTGCCAGCAGCTTAGCCGGGCAGGGTGCTGGTGGCTACACCTTC; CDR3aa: CASSLAGQGAGGYTF
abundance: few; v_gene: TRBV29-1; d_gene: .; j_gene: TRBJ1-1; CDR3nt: TGCAGCTTATTACCCAGGGCTTCAATGAACACTGAAGCTTTCTTT; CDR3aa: CSLLPRASMNTEAFF
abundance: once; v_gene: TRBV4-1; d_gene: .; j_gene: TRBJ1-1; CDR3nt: TGCGCCAGCAGCCAAGGTGGCAGGGCTTTTCGGAGCACTGAAGCTTTCTTT; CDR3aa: CASSQGGRAFRSTEAFF
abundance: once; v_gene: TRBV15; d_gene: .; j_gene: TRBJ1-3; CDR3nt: TGTGCCACCAGCAGAGATTATGACAGCTCTGGAAACACCATATATTTT; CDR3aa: CATSRDYDSSGNTIYF
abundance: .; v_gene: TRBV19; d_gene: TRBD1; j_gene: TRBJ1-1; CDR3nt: TGTGCCAGTAGTACCGGGACAGGGGGTCGCGGCACTGAAGCTTTCTTT; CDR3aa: CASSTGTGGRGTEAFF
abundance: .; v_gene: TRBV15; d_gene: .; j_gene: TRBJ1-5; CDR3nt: TGTGCCACCAGCAAAGGTGAGGTCACGGCGCAGCCCCAGCATTTT; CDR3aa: CATSKGEVTAQPQHF
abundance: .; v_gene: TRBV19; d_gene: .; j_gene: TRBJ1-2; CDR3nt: TGTGCCAGTAGTATCCAGGGGATCCCTAACTATGGCTACACCTTC; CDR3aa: CASSIQGIPNYGYTF
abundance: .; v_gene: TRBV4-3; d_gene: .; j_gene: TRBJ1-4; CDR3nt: TGCGCCAGCAGCCAACAGATAGTACCAGGAACTAATGAAAAACTGTTTTTT; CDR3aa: CASSQQIVPGTNEKLFF
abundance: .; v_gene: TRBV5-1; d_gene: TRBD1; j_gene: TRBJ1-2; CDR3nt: TGCGCCAGCAGCTTTGGGAACTCCGGGACAGGGGGCGCAGACTATGGCTACACCTTC; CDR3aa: CASSFGNSGTGGADYGYTF
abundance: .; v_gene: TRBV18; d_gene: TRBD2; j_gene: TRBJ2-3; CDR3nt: TGTGCCAGCTCCCGGAGCGGGGGAAAGGCAGATACGCAGTATTTT; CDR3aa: CASSRSGGKADTQYF
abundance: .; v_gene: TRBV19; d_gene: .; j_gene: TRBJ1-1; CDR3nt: TGTGCCAGTAGTATTTCAGGGAACACTGAAGCTTTCTTT; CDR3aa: CASSISGNTEAFF